These 2 T cell receptor beta chains originate from one sample sequenced in a study of regulatory and conventional T cells in RAG deficiency. Generated by immunoSEQ multiplex PCR, the TCRdb table keeps only in-frame clones and is missing some. Of 30,000 to 35,000 clones listed, approximately 90% are singletons. The sample was also linked to a second study, of regulatory T cells. From that report: Primers: 52 TRBV forward and 13 TRBJ reverse.

The sample comprised CD8+ T cells sorted from blood. The receptors here all came from a human donor in good health.

The V and J genes are TRBV7-9 and TRBJ1-1; 7 bases are shared with TRBD1. The CDR3 sequence is 16 residues long. The germline gives CDR1 SEHNR, CDR2 FQNEAQ (reference sequence). After removal of 1 base from V and 0 bases from J, the junction contained 5 bases not matched to a gene. The CDR3 sequence: CASSLEAGGLNTEAFF. DNA of the CDR3: TGTGCCAGCAGCTTAGAAGCAGGGGGGTTGAACACTGAAGCTTTCTTT.

J is TRBJ1-1 and V is TRBV5-4; D possibly corresponds to TRBD1 (6 bases). Per germline, CDR1 SGHNT and CDR2 YYREEE (reference sequence). This CDR3 comprises 14 residues. Deletions cut 4 bases from V and 1 base from J, with 11 bases between. This CDR3 reads CASSQAGQNTEAFF. DNA of the CDR3: TGTGCCAGCAGCCAGGCGGGACAGAACACTGAAGCTTTCTTT.